This is a list of T cell receptor beta chains from one sample in a study of cytomegalovirus exposure and HLA in healthy donors. TCRdb's table, derived via immunoSEQ multiplex PCR, lists solely in-frame clones and lacks some. The sample records about 110,000 clones, 77% being singletons. The sequenced sample consisted of PBMCs. The receptors derive from a woman aged 40 to 49 in good health and CMV-seropositive. Each CDR3 is given with its conserved first and last residue. D genes are given only for firm matches. Size tells how often a clone was seen (once, few, many) or the class of an expanded clone, and some rows leave it out.

d_call clone_size j_call v_call cdr3_aa cdr3_nt
. . TRBJ2-5 TRBV19 CASSIAGVETQYF TGTGCCAGTAGTATAGCGGGGGTTGAGACCCAGTACTTC
TRBD2 . TRBJ2-7 TRBV28 CASRQGSGGSYEQYF TGTGCCAGCAGGCAAGGGTCGGGAGGATCCTACGAGCAGTACTTC
TRBD1 . TRBJ2-5 TRBV5-1 CASSGQGYQETQYF TGCGCCAGCAGTGGACAGGGGTACCAAGAGACCCAGTACTTC
TRBD1 few TRBJ1-2 TRBV5-1 CASSLLQGGVGGYTF TGCGCCAGCAGCTTGTTACAGGGGGGTGTTGGTGGCTACACCTTC
TRBD2 . TRBJ2-7 TRBV10-3 CAISEGTSGRTSYEQYF TGTGCCATCAGTGAAGGGACTAGCGGGCGTACCTCCTACGAGCAGTACTTC
TRBD1 . TRBJ2-6 TRBV5-6 CASSLAEGQGESGANVLTF TGTGCCAGCAGCTTGGCCGAGGGACAGGGTGAGTCAGGGGCCAACGTCCTGACTTTC
. . TRBJ1-2 TRBV5-1 CASSLDSYGYTF TGCGCCAGCAGCTTGGACAGCTATGGCTACACCTTC
. . TRBJ2-1 TRBV7-2 CASTRLMNHNEQFF TGTGCCAGCACCCGACTCATGAACCACAATGAGCAGTTCTTC
TRBD1 . TRBJ2-1 TRBV4-3 CASSQTGGYDEQFF TGCGCCAGCAGCCAAACAGGGGGTTATGATGAGCAGTTCTTC
. once TRBJ1-1 TRBV28 CASSQPPQRLNTEAFF TGTGCCAGCAGTCAACCTCCTCAGCGATTGAACACTGAAGCTTTCTTT
TRBD2 . TRBJ2-1 TRBV6-4 CASSVGGGLYNEQFF TGTGCCAGCAGTGTTGGCGGGGGGCTTTACAATGAGCAGTTCTTC
TRBD2 . TRBJ2-1 TRBV28 CASTPGGYSQFF TGTGCCAGCACCCCGGGAGGGTACTCACAGTTCTTC
TRBD2 . TRBJ2-3 TRBV19 CASSIMGTSGTQYF TGTGCCAGTAGTATAATGGGAACTAGCGGAACGCAGTATTTT
TRBD1 few TRBJ1-5 TRBV15 CATSRARTGYQPQHF TGTGCCACCAGCAGAGCTAGGACAGGGTACCAGCCCCAGCATTTT
TRBD1 . TRBJ1-5 TRBV28 CASGTGGLQPQHF TGTGCATCCGGGACAGGGGGCCTTCAGCCCCAGCATTTT
. . TRBJ1-1 TRBV7-8 CASSLRGSGAEAFF TGTGCCAGCAGCTTAAGGGGGTCTGGCGCTGAAGCTTTCTTT
TRBD1 few TRBJ2-2 TRBV5-4 CASSSPPGQGSGELFF TGTGCCAGCAGCTCCCCCCCGGGACAGGGGTCCGGGGAGCTGTTTTTT
. . TRBJ2-5 TRBV7-2 CASSPLGWQTSQETQYF TGTGCCAGCAGCCCTCTAGGTTGGCAGACGAGCCAAGAGACCCAGTACTTC
TRBD2 once TRBJ2-3 TRBV28 CASSIPGLAGDTQYF TGTGCCAGCAGTATCCCGGGACTAGCAGGAGATACGCAGTATTTT
TRBD2 once TRBJ2-7 TRBV28 CASSNPGLAAYEQYF TGTGCCAGCAGTAATCCGGGACTAGCGGCTTACGAGCAGTACTTC
TRBD1 . TRBJ2-3 TRBV28 CASSIQGVSTDTQYF TGTGCCAGCAGCATACAGGGGGTCTCCACAGATACGCAGTATTTT
. . TRBJ1-3 TRBV11-3 CASSSYRFPRDTIYF TGTGCCAGCAGCTCCTACAGGTTCCCCCGGGACACCATATATTTT
. . TRBJ2-3 TRBV7-9 CASSHLPGGTDTQYF TGTGCCAGCAGCCACCTACCAGGAGGTACAGATACGCAGTATTTT
. . TRBJ1-1 TRBV6-5 CASIRIHEAFF TGTGCCAGCATCCGCATACATGAAGCTTTCTTT
. . TRBJ2-3 TRBV5-1 CASSLAGTSGDTQYF TGCGCCAGCAGCTTGGCCGGGACTTCGGGAGATACGCAGTATTTT
TRBD2 . TRBJ2-2 TRBV4-2 CASSQDPSGRAVGELFF TGTGCCAGCAGCCAAGATCCCAGCGGGAGGGCGGTCGGGGAGCTGTTTTTT
TRBD1 . TRBJ2-2 TRBV5-1 CASSLRGQGADGELFF TGCGCCAGCAGCTTGAGGGGACAGGGGGCAGACGGGGAGCTGTTTTTT